These 27 T cell receptor beta chains share one sample of origin, sequenced in a study of T cells in women clearing cervical HPV infection. Here immunoSEQ multiplex PCR was the method, and the copy in TCRdb shows in-frame clones only, minus some. Its listing shows about 35,000 clones. The material sequenced was blood buffy coat. Receptor source: a woman between 18 and 70 years old with a cervical HPV16 infection that either progressed to CIN3+ or cleared (not recorded which).

As concerns this clone: The observed sequence ends 3 residues before the CDR3 terminus, with the missing tail filled in from the germline J gene. This chain connects TRBV12-3 or TRBV12-4 to TRBJ2-7; 9 bases map to TRBD2. The CDR3 has 15 amino acids. After removal of 3 bases from V and 2 bases from J, the junction contained 5 bases not matched to a gene. The part of the CDR3 DNA that was read is TGTGCCAGCAGTTTGGCGGCGGGAGGGCCCTACGAG. This codes for CASSLAAGGPYE. The full CDR3 reads CASSLAAGGPYEQYF.

The sequenced CDR3 bases are TGTGCCAGTAAACTAGCAGTAAACTCCTACGAG. Its translation is CASKLAVNSYE. The entire CDR3 protein reads CASKLAVNSYEQYF. The J gene is TRBJ2-7, the V gene TRBV2; D might be TRBD2 (6 bases). Read coverage stops 3 residues before the CDR3 terminus; the germline J gene supplies the remainder. CDR1 SNHLY and CDR2 FYNNEI come from the germline V gene. CDR3 length equals 14 residues. Between the trimmed V and J ends, which lost 9 bases and 0 bases, there was a span of 15 bases.

As concerns this clone: The read stops 3 residues short of the end of the CDR3; the missing end is completed from the germline J gene. The chain is built from TRBV19 and TRBJ1-2; TRBD1 matches at 9 bases. This CDR3 comprises 16 residues. V was pared by 7 bases and J by 0 bases, with 9 bases of the junction left unmatched. Germline V gene sequence: CDR1 LNHDA, CDR2 SQIVND (reference sequence). CDR3 residues: CASTPTRDRANYGYTF. CDR3 DNA (partial): TGTGCCAGTACCCCAACGCGGGACAGGGCTAACTATGGC.

As for this clone: The observed sequence ends 3 residues before the CDR3 terminus, with the missing tail filled in from the germline J gene. The chain uses TRBV28 and TRBJ2-7, with 9 bases lining up with TRBD1. With V trimmed by 6 bases and J by 5 bases, 11 bases remained unmatched. CDR3 size: 15 residues. Germline V gene sequence: CDR1 MDHEN, CDR2 SYDVKM. The CDR3 spells CASSTLGTGSHEQYF. CDR3 bases read: TGTGCCAGCAGCACTCTAGGGACAGGGTCTCACGAG.

Comments on this clone: Read data end 3 residues before the CDR3 end; the end is taken from the germline J gene. The J gene is TRBJ2-1, the V gene TRBV18, with D uncertain. The germline V and J ends were trimmed by 3 bases and 7 bases, with 4 bases remaining between them. Per the germline V gene, CDR1 is KGHSH and CDR2 is LQKENI. The CDR3 is 11 residues long. CDR3 bases read: TGTGCCAGCTCACCCACTAATGAG. Translating it yields CASSPTNE. The whole CDR3 protein reads CASSPTNEQFF. Full variable domain (outside the CDR3, taken from reference TRBV18 and TRBJ2-1): NAGVMQNPRHLVRRRGQEARLRCSPMKGHSHVYWYRQLPEEGLKFMVYLQKENIIDESGMPKERFSAEFPKEGPSILRIQQVVRGDSAAYFCASSPTNEQFFGPGTRLTVL.

Worth noting for this clone: The CDR3 is cut off 3 residues early in the read; its end comes from the germline J gene. The V gene is TRBV19, the J gene TRBJ1-5; maybe TRBD1 (6 bases). The CDR3 is made up of 16 amino acids. Germline V gene lookup returns CDR1 LNHDA and CDR2 SQIVND (reference sequence). Trimming pared 4 bases from V and 0 bases from J, leaving 13 bases between. Incomplete CDR3 DNA: TGTGCCAGTAGTACTGTCGGACAGTATAGCAATCAGCCC. Protein: CASSTVGQYSNQP. In full, the CDR3 reads CASSTVGQYSNQPQHF.

With respect to this clone: The CDR3 end falls 3 residues outside the read, so it is completed with the germline J gene. This CDR3 is also generated by other DNA sequences in the sample. This chain joins TRBV5-1 and TRBJ1-3; D is possibly TRBD1 (5 bases). The CDR3 length is 15 residues. The V gene lost 0 bases and the J gene lost 4 bases, with 11 bases spanning the gap. CDR1 SGHRS and CDR2 YFSETQ come from the germline V gene. CDR3 bases read: TGCGCCAGCAGCTTGGTGGGGGGGTCAGGAAACACC. It is translated as CASSLVGGSGNT. The entire CDR3 reads CASSLVGGSGNTIYF.

Comments on this clone: The read falls 3 residues short of the CDR3 end, and the missing part is taken from the germline J gene. This rearrangement joins TRBV2 to TRBJ2-3, with 8 bases aligning to TRBD2. This CDR3 has 15 residues. Germline V lookup: CDR1 SNHLY, CDR2 FYNNEI. CDR3 DNA (partial): TGTGCCAGCAGTTCCGGTAGCGGGACCCAAGAGACG. Translation: CASSSGSGTQET. The entire CDR3 reads CASSSGSGTQETQYF.

The CDR3 loop reads CASKGTGVTEAFF. Incomplete CDR3 DNA: TGTGCCAGCAAGGGGACAGGGGTTACTGAA. This chain links TRBV2 with TRBJ1-1; 10 bases match TRBD1. The CDR3 end falls 3 residues outside the read, so it is completed with the germline J gene. Germline values: CDR1 SNHLY, CDR2 FYNNEI. J was trimmed by 5 bases and V by 7 bases; bases with no gene match: 4. CDR3 length: 13 residues.

CDR3 residues: CASSTTSGSYNEQFF. The CDR3 DNA, read in part, is TGTGCCAGTAGTACGACTAGCGGGAGTTACAATGAG. This sequence joins TRBV19 and TRBJ2-1, with 12 bases aligning to TRBD2. The CDR3 end falls 3 residues outside the read, so it is completed with the germline J gene. This CDR3 region has 15 residues. Trimming cost V 4 bases and J 4 bases; bases outside gene matches: 2. Germline loops: CDR1 LNHDA, CDR2 SQIVND (reference sequence). Filled out from reference TRBV19 and TRBJ2-1, the complete variable domain reads DGGITQSPKYLFRKEGQNVTLSCEQNLNHDAMYWYRQDPGQGLRLIYYSQIVNDFQKGDIAEGYSVSREKKESFPLTVTSAQKNPTAFYLCASSTTSGSYNEQFFGPGTRLTVL.

Points on this clone: The read falls 3 residues short of the CDR3 end, and the missing part is taken from the germline J gene. The chain employs TRBV11-2 and TRBJ2-4; TRBD1 aligns across 10 bases. This CDR3 is built from 15 residues. The V gene's germline CDR1 is SGHAT and CDR2 FQNNGV. The CDR3 bases that were read are TGTGCCAGCAGCTTAGAGACAGGGGGCACCTATGGT. Amino acid sequence: CASSLETGGTYG. The full CDR3 sequence reads CASSLETGGTYGQYF. The complete variable domain, with remaining parts taken from reference TRBV11-2 and TRBJ2-4, reads EAGVAQSPRYKIIEKRQSVAFWCNPISGHATLYWYQQILGQGPKLLIQFQNNGVVDDSQLPKDRFSAERLKGVDSTLKIQPAKLEDSAVYLCASSLETGGTYGQYFGAGTRLSVL.

About this clone: The sequenced fragment ends 3 residues before the CDR3 boundary, so the rest is inferred from the germline J gene. The chain employs TRBV20-1 and TRBJ1-2; D unresolved. The ends were cut back, 2 bases at V and 1 base at J, with 5 bases in the middle. The length of the CDR3 is 12 residues. Germline V gene data show CDR1 as DFQATT and CDR2 as SNEGSKA (reference sequence). This CDR3 is CSARSHNYGYTF. The sequenced CDR3 bases are TGCAGTGCTAGATCCCATAACTATGGC.

With regard to this clone: The CDR3 end falls 3 residues outside the read, so it is completed with the germline J gene. The J gene is TRBJ2-7, the V gene TRBV6-2 or TRBV6-3; possibly TRBD2 for D (5 bases). The CDR3 length is 11 residues. V was cut by 5 bases and J by 3 bases, with 5 bases left in between. Germline V lookup: CDR1 MNHEY, CDR2 SVGEGT. CDR3 in amino acids: CASSEGYEQYF. The CDR3 DNA, read in part, is TGTGCCAGCAGTGAGGGCTACGAG.

Turning to this clone: Read sequence stops 3 residues before the CDR3 end, and the germline J gene provides the missing end. J is TRBJ1-4 and V is TRBV19, with a weak D call TRBD1 (6 bases). Trimming took 7 bases from V and 8 from J, leaving 17 bases between them. Germline CDR1 LNHDA, CDR2 SQIVND (reference sequence). The CDR3 spans 14 residues. The CDR3: CASTQGGGAEKLFF. CDR3 DNA, as far as it was read: TGTGCCAGTACCCAAGGGGGAGGGGCCGAAAAA.

CDR3 loop: CASSPPGQGYNEQFF. Partial CDR3 DNA: TGTGCCAGCTCACCACCGGGACAGGGGTACAATGAG. The chain has TRBV18 and TRBJ2-1, with 10 nucleotides matching TRBD1. The sequenced fragment ends 3 residues before the CDR3 boundary, so the rest is inferred from the germline J gene. V shed 0 bases, J shed 4 bases, and the junction held 0 bases outside the gene matches. This CDR3 contains 15 residues. The V gene's germline CDR1 is KGHSH and CDR2 LQKENI.

Points on this clone: The read halts 3 residues ahead of the CDR3 end, with the missing end drawn from the germline J gene. The chain is built from TRBV2 and TRBJ2-3; the match to TRBD1 covers 10 bases. Germline values: CDR1 SNHLY, CDR2 FYNNEI. CDR3 size: 14 residues. CDR3 DNA, as far as it was read: TGTGCCAGCAGTACCGGGACAGGGGAAGAGACG. It specifies CASSTGTGEET. The full CDR3 sequence reads CASSTGTGEETQYF.

Comments on this clone: The CDR3 end lies 3 residues beyond the end of the read and is filled in from the germline J gene. The chain is built from TRBV10-1 and TRBJ2-3; TRBD2 might be the D (5 bases). Germline assignment: CDR1 WNHNN and CDR2 SYGVQD (reference sequence). The CDR3 loop spans 14 amino acids. The CDR3 reads CASSDIGLSNPQYF. CDR3 DNA, as far as it was read: TGCGCCAGCAGTGATATTGGACTCTCAAACCCG.

Remarks on this clone: Read data end 3 residues before the CDR3 end; the end is taken from the germline J gene. The chain recombines TRBV2 with TRBJ1-2, with D perhaps matching TRBD1 (5 bases). The V end was cut by 3 bases, the J end by 3 bases, with 20 bases between. In germline, CDR1 is SNHLY, CDR2 FYNNEI. The CDR3 has 17 amino acids. The CDR3 reads CASSEAGNRKVYYGYTF. Incomplete CDR3 DNA: TGTGCCAGCAGTGAGGCAGGGAATAGAAAAGTTTACTATGGC.

Concerning this clone: One end of the junction is discordant with germline, which a read error may explain. The DNA ends 3 residues before the CDR3 does, and the rest of the CDR3 is filled in from the germline J gene. The chain couples TRBV4-2 to TRBJ2-3, with D possibly TRBD1 on 6 matching bases. CDR1 is LGHNA, CDR2 YNFKEQ, per germline. The CDR3 extends over 14 amino acids. Incomplete CDR3 DNA: TGCGCCAGCAGCCGAGGACAGTTATCAGATACG. Its protein product is CASSRGQLSDT. The full CDR3 sequence reads CASSRGQLSDTQYF.

Comment on this clone: The DNA ends 3 residues before the CDR3 does, and the rest of the CDR3 is filled in from the germline J gene. The V gene is TRBV7-2, the J gene TRBJ1-2; D is perhaps TRBD1 (5 bases). Trimming shortened V by 2 bases and J by 4 bases, and 5 bases separated the two germline ends. Germline values: CDR1 SGHTA, CDR2 FQGNSA. CDR3 size: 12 residues. The CDR3: CASSLTGYGYTF. Partial CDR3 DNA: TGTGCCAGCAGCTTAACAGGCTATGGC.

Concerning this clone: Read data end 3 residues before the CDR3 end; the end is taken from the germline J gene. V gene TRBV13 combines with J gene TRBJ1-2; 8 bases fit TRBD1. CDR3 size: 14 residues. Germline assignment: CDR1 PRHDT and CDR2 FYEKMQ (reference sequence). The sequenced CDR3 bases are TGTGCCAGCAGCTTAAGCACAGGGGGAGATACC. It translates to CASSLSTGGDT. The entire CDR3 is CASSLSTGGDTYTF.

Of note for this clone: From the germline J gene comes the end of the CDR3, since the read stops 3 residues before it. The V call is TRBV7-2, the J call TRBJ1-1, with 8 bases identical to TRBD1. From germline, CDR1 is SGHTA and CDR2 FQGNSA. The V gene end was trimmed by 10 bases and the J gene end by 6 bases; junction bases not matched to a gene: 10. This CDR3 spans 13 amino acids. The sequenced part of the CDR3 DNA is TGTGCCACCGTCCGGGACAGGCTCCCTGAA. This translates into CATVRDRLPE. The complete CDR3 reads CATVRDRLPEAFF.

Regarding this clone: The read is 3 residues too short to cover the CDR3 end, so that end is filled in from the germline J gene. The chain carries TRBV20-1 and TRBJ2-1, with 14 bases that match TRBD2. CDR1 and CDR2 from the germline V gene are DFQATT and SNEGSKA (reference sequence). V trimming: 6 bases; J trimming: 7 bases; junction bases outside the gene matches: 5. CDR3 size: 14 residues. CDR3 residues: CSAQTSGGGNEQFF. CDR3 DNA, as far as it was read: TGCAGTGCCCAGACTAGCGGGGGGGGTAATGAG.

About this clone itself: The read comes to an end 3 residues before the CDR3 does, leaving the germline J gene to fill in the end. The rearrangement links TRBV5-6 to TRBJ2-7, with a tentative D call TRBD1 (5 bases). Trimming cost V 1 base and J 3 bases, with 5 bases left between them. The length of the CDR3 is 12 residues. Germline CDR1 and CDR2: SGHDT and YYEEEE. The covered CDR3 bases are TGTGCCAGCAGCTTGCAGGGCTACGAG. Encoded protein: CASSLQGYE. The full CDR3 protein reads CASSLQGYEQYF.

With regard to this clone: The CDR3 end is not reached by the read, which stops 3 residues before it; the germline J gene fills it in. V gene TRBV29-1 combines with J gene TRBJ1-5; D perhaps matches TRBD1 (6 bases). CDR1 and CDR2 (germline): SQVTM, ANQGSEA. Trimming cost V 6 bases and J 1 base, with 16 bases left between them. This CDR3 spans 15 amino acids. Incomplete CDR3 DNA: TGCAGCGTCGCGGAGGGGGGGCAAAGCAATCAGCCC. Its protein product is CSVAEGGQSNQP. The full-length CDR3 reads as CSVAEGGQSNQPQHF.

Of note for this clone: The read stops 3 residues short of the end of the CDR3; the missing end is completed from the germline J gene. The chain couples TRBV5-5 to TRBJ2-2, with TRBD2 matching 8 bases. Germline loops: CDR1 SGHKS, CDR2 YYEKEE (reference sequence). CDR3 length equals 15 residues. Trimming took 6 bases from V and 4 from J; bases not matched to a gene: 8. The CDR3 spells CASIRSGGRTGELFF. The sequenced part of the CDR3 DNA is TGTGCCAGCATCAGAAGCGGGGGCCGCACCGGGGAG.

Of note for this clone: Coverage ceases 3 residues before the CDR3 finishes, and the germline J gene fills in the end. The chain uses TRBV20-1 and TRBJ1-1; 7 bases agree with TRBD1. Per germline, CDR1 DFQATT and CDR2 SNEGSKA (reference sequence). CDR3 length: 16 residues. Trimming cost V 3 bases and J 4 bases; bases outside gene matches: 14. This CDR3 is CSARKGQFVDSTEAFF. The DNA read from the CDR3 is TGCAGTGCTAGGAAGGGACAGTTTGTGGATTCCACTGAA.